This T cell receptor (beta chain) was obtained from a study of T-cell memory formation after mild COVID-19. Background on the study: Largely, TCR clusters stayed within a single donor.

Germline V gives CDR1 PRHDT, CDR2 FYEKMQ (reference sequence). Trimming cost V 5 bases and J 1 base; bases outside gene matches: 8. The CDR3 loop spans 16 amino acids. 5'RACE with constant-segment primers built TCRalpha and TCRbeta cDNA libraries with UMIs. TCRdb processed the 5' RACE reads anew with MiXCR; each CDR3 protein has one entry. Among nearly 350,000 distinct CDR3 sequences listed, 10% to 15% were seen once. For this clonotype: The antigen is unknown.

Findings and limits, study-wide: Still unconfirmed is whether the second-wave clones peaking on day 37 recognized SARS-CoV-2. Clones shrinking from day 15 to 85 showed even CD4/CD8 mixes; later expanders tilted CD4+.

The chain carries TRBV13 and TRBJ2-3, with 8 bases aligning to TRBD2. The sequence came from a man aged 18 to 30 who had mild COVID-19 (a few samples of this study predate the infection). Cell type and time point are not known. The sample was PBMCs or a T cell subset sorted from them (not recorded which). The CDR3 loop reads CASSPGGRGGTDTQYF. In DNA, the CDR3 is TGTGCCAGCAGCCCGGGAGGGCGGGGGGGCACAGATACGCAGTATTTT.